This T cell receptor (beta chain) was documented in a study of cytomegalovirus exposure and HLA in healthy donors. Study-wide findings and caveats: Later on, analysis showed that most CMV-associated TCR beta chains appeared to be HLA-restricted. A missense variant in DCLRE1C was later tied to TCR beta V- and J-gene trimming. CMV serostatus alone was available as immune exposure information.

About this clone itself: The antigen remains unidentified.

It was healthy bone marrow donors who served as donors. Germline V gene data show CDR1 as SGHAT and CDR2 as FQDESV (reference sequence). The CDR3 consists of 17 residues. With V trimmed by 0 bases and J by 12 bases, 14 bases remained unmatched. A multiplex PCR was run with 60 Vbeta primers and 13 Jbeta primers. Clones were read by immunoSEQ multiplex PCR, and TCRdb kept only the in-frame ones, dropping some. The sample lists under 75,000 clones, around 86% seen once, with 2% in the top ten. The chain recombines TRBV11-1 with TRBJ2-1; TRBD2 matches 10 bases. The source is a woman aged 25-40 years in good health and CMV-seronegative. The sequenced material came from PBMCs. The CDR3 DNA sequence: TGTGCCAGCAGCTTAGCACAAGCGAGCGGGAGGGCCCTTTGGCAGTTCTTC. Its protein product is CASSLAQASGRALWQFF.